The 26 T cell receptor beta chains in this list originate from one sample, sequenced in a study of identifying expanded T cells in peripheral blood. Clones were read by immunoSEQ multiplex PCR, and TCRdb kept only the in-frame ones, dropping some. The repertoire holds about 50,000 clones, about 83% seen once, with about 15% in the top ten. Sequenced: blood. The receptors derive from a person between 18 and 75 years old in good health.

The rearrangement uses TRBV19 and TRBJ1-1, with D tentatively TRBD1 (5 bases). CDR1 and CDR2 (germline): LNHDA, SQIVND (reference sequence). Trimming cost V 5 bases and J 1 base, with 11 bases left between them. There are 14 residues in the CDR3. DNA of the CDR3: TGTGCCAGTAGTCCTCAGAGGGGGAACACTGAAGCTTTCTTT. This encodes CASSPQRGNTEAFF.

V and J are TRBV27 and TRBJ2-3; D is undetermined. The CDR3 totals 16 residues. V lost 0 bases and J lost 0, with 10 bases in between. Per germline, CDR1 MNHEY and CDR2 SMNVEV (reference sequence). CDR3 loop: CASSLSSRTSTDTQYF. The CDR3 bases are TGTGCCAGCAGTTTATCGAGTAGAACTAGCACAGATACGCAGTATTTT.

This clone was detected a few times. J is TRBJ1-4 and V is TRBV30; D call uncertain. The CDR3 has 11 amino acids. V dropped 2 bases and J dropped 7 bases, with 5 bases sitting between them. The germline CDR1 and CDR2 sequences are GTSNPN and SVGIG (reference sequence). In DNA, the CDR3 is TGTGCCTGGAGTTCACTTGAAAAACTGTTTTTT. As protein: CAWSSLEKLFF.

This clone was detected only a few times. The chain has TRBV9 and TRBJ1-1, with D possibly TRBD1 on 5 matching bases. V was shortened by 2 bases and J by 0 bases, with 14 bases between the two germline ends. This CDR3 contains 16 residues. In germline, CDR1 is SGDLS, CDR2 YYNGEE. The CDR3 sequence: CASSVDQGRVNTEAFF. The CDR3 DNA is TGTGCCAGCAGCGTCGACCAGGGACGGGTGAACACTGAAGCTTTCTTT.

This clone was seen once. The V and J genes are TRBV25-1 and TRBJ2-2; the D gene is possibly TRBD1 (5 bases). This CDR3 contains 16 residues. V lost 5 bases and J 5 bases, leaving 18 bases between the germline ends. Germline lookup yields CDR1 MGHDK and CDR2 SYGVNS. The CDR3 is CASSTQGALRTGELFF. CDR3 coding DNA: TGTGCCAGCAGTACCCAGGGTGCCCTAAGGACCGGGGAGCTGTTTTTT.

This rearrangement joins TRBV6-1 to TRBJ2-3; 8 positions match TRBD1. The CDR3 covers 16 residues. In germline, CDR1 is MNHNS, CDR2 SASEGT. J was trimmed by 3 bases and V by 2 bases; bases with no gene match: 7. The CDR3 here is CASSEQRTGSTDTQYF. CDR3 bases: TGTGCCAGCAGTGAACAGCGGACAGGGTCGACAGATACGCAGTATTTT.

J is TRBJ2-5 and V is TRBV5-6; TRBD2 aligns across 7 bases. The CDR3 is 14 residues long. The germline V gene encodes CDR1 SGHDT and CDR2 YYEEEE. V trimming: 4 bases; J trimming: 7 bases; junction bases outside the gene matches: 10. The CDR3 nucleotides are TGTGCCAGCAGCCCTGAGCGGGATCAGGTGACCCAGTACTTC. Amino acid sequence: CASSPERDQVTQYF.

The CDR3 protein is CASSSLAGAYNEQFF. The CDR3 DNA follows: TGCGCCAGCAGCTCCCTAGCGGGGGCTTACAATGAGCAGTTCTTC. V usage is TRBV5-1 and J usage is TRBJ2-1; 10 positions match TRBD2. V shed 3 bases, J shed 4 bases, and the junction held 4 bases outside the gene matches. This CDR3 is 15 amino acids long. Per germline, CDR1 SGHRS and CDR2 YFSETQ.

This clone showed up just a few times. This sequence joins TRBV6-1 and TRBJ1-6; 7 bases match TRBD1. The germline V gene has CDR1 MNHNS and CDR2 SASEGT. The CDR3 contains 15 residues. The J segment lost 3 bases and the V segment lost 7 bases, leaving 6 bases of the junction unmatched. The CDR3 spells CASMTGTVYNSPLHF. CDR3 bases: TGTGCCAGCATGACGGGGACAGTCTATAATTCACCCCTCCACTTT.

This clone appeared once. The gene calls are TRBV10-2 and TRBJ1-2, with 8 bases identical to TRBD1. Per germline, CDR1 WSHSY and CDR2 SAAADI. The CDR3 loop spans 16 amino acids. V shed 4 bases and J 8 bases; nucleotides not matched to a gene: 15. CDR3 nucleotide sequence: TGCGCCAGCAGTGTAACAGGGGGAGTTAAAAGCCCCGGCTACACCTTC. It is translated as CASSVTGGVKSPGYTF.

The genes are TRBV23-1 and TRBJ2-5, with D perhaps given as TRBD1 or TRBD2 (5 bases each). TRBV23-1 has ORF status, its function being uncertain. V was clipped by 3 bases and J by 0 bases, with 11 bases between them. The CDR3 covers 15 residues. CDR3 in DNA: TGCGCCAGCAGTCAGGCAGGGACGTACCAAGAGACCCAGTACTTC. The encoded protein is CASSQAGTYQETQYF.

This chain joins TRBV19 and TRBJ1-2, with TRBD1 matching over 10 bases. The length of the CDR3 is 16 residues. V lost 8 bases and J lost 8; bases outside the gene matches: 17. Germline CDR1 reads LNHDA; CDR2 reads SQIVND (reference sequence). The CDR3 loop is CASRAGTGTGVLGYTF. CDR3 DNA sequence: TGTGCCAGTCGGGCCGGTACCGGGACAGGGGTCTTGGGCTACACCTTC.

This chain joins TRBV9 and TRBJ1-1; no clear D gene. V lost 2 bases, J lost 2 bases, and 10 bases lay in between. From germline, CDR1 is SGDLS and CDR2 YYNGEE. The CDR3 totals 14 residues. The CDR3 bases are TGTGCCAGCAGCGTTATCCAGGAAAACACTGAAGCTTTCTTT. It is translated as CASSVIQENTEAFF.

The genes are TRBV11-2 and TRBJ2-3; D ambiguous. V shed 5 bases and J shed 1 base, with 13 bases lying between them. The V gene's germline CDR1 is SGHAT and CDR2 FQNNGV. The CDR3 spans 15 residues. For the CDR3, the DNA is TGTGCCAGCAGCACCGAAGGCCGGGGCACAGATACGCAGTATTTT. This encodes CASSTEGRGTDTQYF. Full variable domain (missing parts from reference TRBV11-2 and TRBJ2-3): EAGVAQSPRYKIIEKRQSVAFWCNPISGHATLYWYQQILGQGPKLLIQFQNNGVVDDSQLPKDRFSAERLKGVDSTLKIQPAKLEDSAVYLCASSTEGRGTDTQYFGPGTRLTVL.

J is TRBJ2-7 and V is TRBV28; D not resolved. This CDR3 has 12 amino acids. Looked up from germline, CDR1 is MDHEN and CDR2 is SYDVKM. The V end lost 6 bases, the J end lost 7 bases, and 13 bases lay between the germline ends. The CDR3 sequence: CASSSSAREQYF. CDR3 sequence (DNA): TGTGCCAGCAGCTCATCGGCGAGGGAGCAGTACTTC. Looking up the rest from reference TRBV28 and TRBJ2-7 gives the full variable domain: DVKVTQSSRYLVKRTGEKVFLECVQDMDHENMFWYRQDPGLGLRLIYFSYDVKMKEKGDIPEGYSVSREKKERFSLILESASTNQTSMYLCASSSSAREQYFGPGTRLTVT.

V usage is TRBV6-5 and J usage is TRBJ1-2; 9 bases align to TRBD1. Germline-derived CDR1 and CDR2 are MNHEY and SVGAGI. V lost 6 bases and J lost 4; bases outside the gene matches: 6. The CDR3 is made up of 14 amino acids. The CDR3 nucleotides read TGTGCCAGCAGGCGGGGGGACAGGGTCTATGGCTACACCTTC. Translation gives CASRRGDRVYGYTF.

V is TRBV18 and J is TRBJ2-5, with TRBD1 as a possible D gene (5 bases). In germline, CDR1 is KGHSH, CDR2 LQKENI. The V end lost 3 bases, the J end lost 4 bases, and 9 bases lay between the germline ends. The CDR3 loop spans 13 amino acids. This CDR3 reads CASSPRQTETQYF. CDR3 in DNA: TGTGCCAGCTCACCCCGACAGACAGAGACCCAGTACTTC.

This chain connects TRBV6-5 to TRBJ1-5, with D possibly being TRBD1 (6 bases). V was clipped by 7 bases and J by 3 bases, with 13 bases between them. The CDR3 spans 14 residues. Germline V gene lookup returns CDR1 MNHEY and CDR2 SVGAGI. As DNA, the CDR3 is TGTGCCAGCACTCGGGACATGGACAATCAGCCCCAGCATTTT. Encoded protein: CASTRDMDNQPQHF.

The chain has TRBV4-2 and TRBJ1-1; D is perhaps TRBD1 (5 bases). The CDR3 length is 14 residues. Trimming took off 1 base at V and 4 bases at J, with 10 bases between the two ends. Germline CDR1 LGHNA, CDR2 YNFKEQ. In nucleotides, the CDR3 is TGTGCCAGCAGCCAAGTTGGGGGACGCACTGAAGCTTTCTTT. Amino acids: CASSQVGGRTEAFF.

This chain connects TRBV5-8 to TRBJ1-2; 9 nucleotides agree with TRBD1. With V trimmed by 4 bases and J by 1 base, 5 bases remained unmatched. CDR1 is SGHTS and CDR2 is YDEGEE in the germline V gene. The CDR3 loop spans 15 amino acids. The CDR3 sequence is CASSGGDRVNYGYTF. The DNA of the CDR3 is TGTGCCAGCAGCGGCGGGGACAGGGTTAACTATGGCTACACCTTC.

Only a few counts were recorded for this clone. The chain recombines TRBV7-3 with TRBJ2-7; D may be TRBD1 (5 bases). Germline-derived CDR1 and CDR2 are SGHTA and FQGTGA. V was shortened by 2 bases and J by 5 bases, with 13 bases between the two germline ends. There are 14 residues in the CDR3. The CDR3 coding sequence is TGTGCCAGCAGCTTAGGTGGCAGGGTGCACGAGCAGTACGTC. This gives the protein CASSLGGRVHEQYV.

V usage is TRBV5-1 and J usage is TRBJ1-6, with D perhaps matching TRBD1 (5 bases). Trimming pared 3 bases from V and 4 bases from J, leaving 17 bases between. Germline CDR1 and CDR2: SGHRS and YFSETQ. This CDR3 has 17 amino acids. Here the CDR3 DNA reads TGCGCCAGCAGCTATTTGGGGCAGGGAGAGTATAATTCACCCCTCCACTTT. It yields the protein CASSYLGQGEYNSPLHF.

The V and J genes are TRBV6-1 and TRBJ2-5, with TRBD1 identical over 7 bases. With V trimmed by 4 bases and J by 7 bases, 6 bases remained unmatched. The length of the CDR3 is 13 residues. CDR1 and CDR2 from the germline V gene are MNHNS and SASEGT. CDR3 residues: CASSGQGLRTQYF. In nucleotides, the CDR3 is TGTGCCAGCAGTGGACAGGGCCTCCGGACCCAGTACTTC.

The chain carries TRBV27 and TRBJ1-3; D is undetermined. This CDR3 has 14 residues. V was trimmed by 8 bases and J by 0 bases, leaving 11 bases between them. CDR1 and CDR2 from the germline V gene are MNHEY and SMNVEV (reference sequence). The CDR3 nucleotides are TGTGCCAGCGGGAGACACAACTCTGGAAACACCATATATTTT. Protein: CASGRHNSGNTIYF.

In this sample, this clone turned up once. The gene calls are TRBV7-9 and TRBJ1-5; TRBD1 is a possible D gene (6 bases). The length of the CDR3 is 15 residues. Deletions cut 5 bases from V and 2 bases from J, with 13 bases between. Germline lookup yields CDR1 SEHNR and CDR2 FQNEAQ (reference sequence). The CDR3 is CASSSRGSGNQPQHF. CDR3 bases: TGTGCCAGCAGCAGCAGGGGATCGGGCAATCAGCCCCAGCATTTT.

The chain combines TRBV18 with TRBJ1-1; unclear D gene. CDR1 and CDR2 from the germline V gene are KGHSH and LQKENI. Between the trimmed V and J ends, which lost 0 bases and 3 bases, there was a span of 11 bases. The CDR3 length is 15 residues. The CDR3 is CASSPPIQLYTEAFF. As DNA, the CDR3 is TGTGCCAGCTCACCACCGATACAACTATACACTGAAGCTTTCTTT.